This paragraph covers one T cell receptor beta chain sequence. This record comes from a study of cytomegalovirus exposure and HLA in healthy donors. The overall study: A later analysis reported the 130 or so validation repertoires used the same platform as the 500 to 800 first-cohort repertoires.

V was cut by 3 bases and J by 0 bases, with 15 bases left in between. Germline assignment: CDR1 SGHDT and CDR2 YYEEEE. The CDR3 is made up of 16 amino acids. Measured with immunoSEQ multiplex PCR; TCRdb has only the in-frame clones, and not every one. The data show approximately 130,000 clones, more than 70% seen once. The chain couples TRBV5-6 to TRBJ1-1; D remains ambiguous. This TCR was sampled from a woman in her 30s in good health and CMV-seronegative. The sequencing input was PBMCs. The CDR3, as DNA: TGTGCCAGCAGCTGGCATCGAGGCCCTCTGAACACTGAAGCTTTCTTT. Translated: CASSWHRGPLNTEAFF.